This record covers a single TCR beta chain. The sequencing template was cDNA reverse transcribed from extracted RNA. Repertoires were generated with immunoSEQ multiplex PCR, while TCRdb's copy carries only in-frame clones and drops some. The sample includes about 140,000 clones, about 54% of them seen just once. This specimen belongs to a study of CD8+ T cells in alopecia areata. The CDR3 consists of 12 residues. Trimming left V 3 bases short and J 4 bases short, with 6 bases between. Germline V gives CDR1 LNHDA, CDR2 SQIVND (reference sequence). This chain links TRBV19 with TRBJ2-5, with no clear D. This clonotype was obtained from a human donor in good health. The source material was CD4+ T cells sorted from blood. The CDR3, as DNA: TGTGCCAGTAGTATTTTGGGAGAGACCCAGTACTTC. It translates to CASSILGETQYF.